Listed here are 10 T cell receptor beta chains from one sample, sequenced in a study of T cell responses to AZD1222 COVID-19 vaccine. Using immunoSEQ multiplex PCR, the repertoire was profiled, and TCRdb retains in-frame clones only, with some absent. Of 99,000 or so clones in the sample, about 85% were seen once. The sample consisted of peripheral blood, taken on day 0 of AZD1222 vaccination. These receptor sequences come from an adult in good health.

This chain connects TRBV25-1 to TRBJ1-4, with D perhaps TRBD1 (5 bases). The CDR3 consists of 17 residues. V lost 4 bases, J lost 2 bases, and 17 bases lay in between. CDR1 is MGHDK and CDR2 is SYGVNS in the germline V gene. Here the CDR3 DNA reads TGTGCCAGCAGTGCCCCGGGACTCCTGGGGACTAATGAAAAACTGTTTTTT. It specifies CASSAPGLLGTNEKLFF. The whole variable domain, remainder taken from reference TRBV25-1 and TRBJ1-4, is EADIYQTPRYLVIGTGKKITLECSQTMGHDKMYWYQQDPGMELHLIHYSYGVNSTEKGDLSSESTVSRIRTEHFPLTLESARPSHTSQYLCASSAPGLLGTNEKLFFGSGTQLSVL.

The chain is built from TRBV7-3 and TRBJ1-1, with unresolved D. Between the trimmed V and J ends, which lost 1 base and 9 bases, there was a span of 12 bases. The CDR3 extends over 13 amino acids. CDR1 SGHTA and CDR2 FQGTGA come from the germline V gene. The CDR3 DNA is TGTGCCAGCAGCTTAAGTCTAACGGAACAAGCTTTCTTT. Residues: CASSLSLTEQAFF.

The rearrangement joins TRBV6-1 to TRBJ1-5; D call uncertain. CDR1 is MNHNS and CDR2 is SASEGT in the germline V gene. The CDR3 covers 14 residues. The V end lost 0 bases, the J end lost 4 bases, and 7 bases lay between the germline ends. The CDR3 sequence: CASSEAPQNQPQHF. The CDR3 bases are TGTGCCAGCAGTGAAGCGCCACAGAATCAGCCCCAGCATTTT.

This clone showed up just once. CDR3 sequence reads: CASSLGPRTGYRSPLHF. The DNA for the CDR3 is TGTGCCAGCAGCTTAGGCCCCCGGACAGGGTACCGTTCACCCCTCCACTTT. The gene calls are TRBV7-2 and TRBJ1-6; TRBD1 matches at 8 bases. With V trimmed by 1 base and J by 9 bases, 11 bases remained unmatched. Germline-derived CDR1 and CDR2 are SGHTA and FQGNSA. The CDR3 contains 17 residues.

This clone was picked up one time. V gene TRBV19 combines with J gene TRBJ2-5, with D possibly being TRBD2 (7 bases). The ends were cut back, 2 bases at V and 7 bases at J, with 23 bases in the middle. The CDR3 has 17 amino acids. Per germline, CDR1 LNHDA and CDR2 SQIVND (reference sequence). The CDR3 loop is CASSITGGGGPKGTQYF. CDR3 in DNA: TGTGCCAGTAGTATAACAGGAGGGGGGGGACCGAAAGGGACCCAGTACTTC.

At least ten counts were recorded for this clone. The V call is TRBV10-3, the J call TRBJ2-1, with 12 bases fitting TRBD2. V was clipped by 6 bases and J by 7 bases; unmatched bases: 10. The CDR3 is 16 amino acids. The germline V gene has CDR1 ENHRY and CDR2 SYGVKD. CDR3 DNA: TGTGCCATCAGGGAAACTAGCGGGAGGAGGGGGAATGAGCAGTTCTTC. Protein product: CAIRETSGRRGNEQFF.

In nucleotides, the CDR3 is TGTGCCAGCAGTAAGACGGACAGGGGCTATGGCTACACCTTC. Translated: CASSKTDRGYGYTF. This chain uses TRBV6-5 with TRBJ1-2; 9 nucleotides align to TRBD1. After removal of 5 bases from V and 4 bases from J, the junction contained 5 bases not matched to a gene. This CDR3 has 14 residues. In germline, CDR1 is MNHEY, CDR2 SVGAGI.

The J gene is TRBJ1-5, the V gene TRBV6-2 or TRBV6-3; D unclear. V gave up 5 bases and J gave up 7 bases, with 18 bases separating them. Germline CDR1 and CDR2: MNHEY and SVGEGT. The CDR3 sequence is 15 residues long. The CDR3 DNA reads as TGTGCCAGCAGTCTCGGATCCGGGTCTAGGCAGCCCCAGCATTTT. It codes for CASSLGSGSRQPQHF.

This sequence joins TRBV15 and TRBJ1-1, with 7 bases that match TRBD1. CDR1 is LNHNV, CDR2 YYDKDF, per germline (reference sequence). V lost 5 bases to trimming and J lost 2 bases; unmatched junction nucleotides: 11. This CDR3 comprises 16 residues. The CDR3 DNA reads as TGTGCCACCAGCGGCAAGACAGGGCTGGTAAACACTGAAGCTTTCTTT. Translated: CATSGKTGLVNTEAFF.

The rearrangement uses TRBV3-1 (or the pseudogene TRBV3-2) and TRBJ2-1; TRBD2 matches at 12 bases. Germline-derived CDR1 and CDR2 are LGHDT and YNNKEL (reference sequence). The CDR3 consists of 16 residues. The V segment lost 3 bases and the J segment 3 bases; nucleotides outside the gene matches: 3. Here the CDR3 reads CASSHPLAGGYNEQFF. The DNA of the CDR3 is TGTGCCAGCAGCCACCCACTAGCGGGAGGCTACAATGAGCAGTTCTTC.